These 21 T cell receptor beta chains share one sample of origin, sequenced in a study of T cell responses to AZD1222 COVID-19 vaccine (dated by TCRdb to 2020 to 2022). The library was built by means of the immunoSEQ multiplex PCR assay. As stored in TCRdb, this immuneACCESS dataset retains in-frame rearrangements with V and J assigned. A fraction of the clones does not appear; measured against another copy, unresolved V genes explain less than half of the discrepancy, and the remainder lacks a known reason. The sample table records about 96,000 clones; under 90% of these occur just once. Roughly 24% of the sample belongs to the ten largest clones. The time point label for this specimen denotes: baseline before first vaccination. The sample was peripheral blood, taken on day 0 of AZD1222 vaccination. Receptors originate from an adult in good health.

The V and J genes are TRBV7-9 and TRBJ1-5; 8 positions match TRBD1. J was trimmed by 0 bases and V by 5 bases; bases with no gene match: 3. The CDR3 has 15 residues. Germline CDR1 and CDR2: SEHNR and FQNEAQ (reference sequence). DNA of the CDR3: TGTGCCAGCAGCCAGGGGGCTTATAGCAATCAGCCCCAGCATTTT. This gives the protein CASSQGAYSNQPQHF.

The chain joins TRBV6-2 or TRBV6-3 to TRBJ2-1; 14 nucleotides line up with TRBD2. The CDR3 loop spans 16 amino acids. V lost 2 bases and J lost 9; bases outside the gene matches: 6. Germline loops: CDR1 MNHEY, CDR2 SVGEGT. CDR3 region: CASSYPGTSGSSEQFF. CDR3 nucleotide sequence: TGTGCCAGCAGTTACCCTGGGACTAGCGGGAGTAGTGAGCAGTTCTTC.

This clone has a handful of counts. The chain carries TRBV6-5 and TRBJ1-1; D is unresolved. Per the germline V gene, CDR1 is MNHEY and CDR2 is SVGAGI. V was cut by 5 bases and J by 0 bases, with 7 bases left in between. The CDR3 sequence is 13 residues long. Written as DNA, the CDR3 is TGTGCCAGCAGTAATACATTGAACACTGAAGCTTTCTTT. The encoded protein is CASSNTLNTEAFF.

The V gene is TRBV10-1, the J gene TRBJ2-7, with unresolved D. The CDR3 is 11 residues long. V was clipped by 8 bases and J by 2 bases, with 7 bases between them. Germline lookup yields CDR1 WNHNN and CDR2 SYGVQD (reference sequence). Here the CDR3 reads CASRRPYEQYF. The CDR3 nucleotides read TGCGCCAGCCGGAGACCCTACGAGCAGTACTTC.

CDR3 in amino acids: CASSLLGTVSTDTQYF. CDR3 in DNA: TGTGCCAGCAGTTTATTAGGGACAGTTAGCACAGATACGCAGTATTTT. This chain connects TRBV6-5 to TRBJ2-3; 7 nucleotides align to TRBD1. Germline loops: CDR1 MNHEY, CDR2 SVGAGI. There are 16 residues in the CDR3. V trimming: 4 bases; J trimming: 0 bases; junction bases outside the gene matches: 7.

The genes are TRBV4-3 and TRBJ1-4; 9 bases match TRBD1. After removal of 0 bases from V and 6 bases from J, the junction contained 5 bases not matched to a gene. The germline gives CDR1 LGHNA, CDR2 YSLEER. CDR3 length: 16 residues. DNA of the CDR3: TGCGCCAGCAGCCAAGAATCCGGGACAGGGCATGAAAAACTGTTTTTT. Its protein product is CASSQESGTGHEKLFF.

The chain has TRBV9 and TRBJ1-1, with 11 bases identical to TRBD1. In germline, CDR1 is SGDLS, CDR2 YYNGEE. V gave up 0 bases and J gave up 5 bases; unmatched junction bases: 3. The CDR3 runs to 15 residues. In DNA, the CDR3 is TGTGCCAGCAGCGTAGGTGGGACAGGGGGAACTGAAGCTTTCTTT. This codes for CASSVGGTGGTEAFF.

The J gene is TRBJ1-5, the V gene TRBV7-2, with D possibly TRBD1 on 5 matching bases. V shed 3 bases and J shed 9 bases, with 15 bases lying between them. Germline V gene data show CDR1 as SGHTA and CDR2 as FQGNSA. The CDR3 runs 14 residues. CDR3 sequence: CASSLDWDDWPQHF. CDR3 coding DNA: TGTGCCAGCAGCTTGGACTGGGACGACTGGCCCCAGCATTTT.

In its sample, this clone was seen once. V is TRBV5-6 and J is TRBJ2-7, with a tentative D call TRBD1 (5 bases). Germline V CDR1 and CDR2: SGHDT, YYEEEE. The ends were cut back, 2 bases at V and 1 base at J, with 13 bases in the middle. The CDR3 runs to 15 residues. The CDR3 sequence: CASSFTGDKSYEQYF. Written as DNA, the CDR3 is TGTGCCAGCAGCTTTACAGGAGACAAGTCCTACGAGCAGTACTTC.

The chain couples TRBV14 to TRBJ2-5; 13 positions match TRBD2. The CDR3 sequence is 20 residues long. V shed 3 bases, J shed 0 bases, and the junction held 13 bases outside the gene matches. Germline assignment: CDR1 SGHDN and CDR2 FVKESK. CDR3 sequence: CASSHLRGTSGTWYQETQYF. The CDR3 DNA reads TGTGCCAGCAGCCACCTCAGAGGGACTAGCGGGACTTGGTACCAAGAGACCCAGTACTTC.

The rearrangement joins TRBV28 to TRBJ2-7, with 8 bases fitting TRBD2. Germline assignment: CDR1 MDHEN and CDR2 SYDVKM. With V trimmed by 6 bases and J by 5 bases, 9 bases remained unmatched. CDR3 length: 14 amino acids. In nucleotides, the CDR3 is TGTGCCAGCAGCCACAGGGCGGGAGGCCACGAGCAGTACTTC. Amino acid sequence: CASSHRAGGHEQYF.

This clone occurred a few times. The chain carries TRBV14 and TRBJ1-1; D unclear. The CDR3 contains 14 residues. Germline CDR1 reads SGHDN; CDR2 reads FVKESK. V was cut by 4 bases and J by 4 bases, with 13 bases left in between. The DNA for the CDR3 is TGTGCCAGCAGCCTCCACGACTTCAGCACTGAAGCTTTCTTT. Protein product: CASSLHDFSTEAFF.

This clone was seen a single time. This chain links TRBV7-9 with TRBJ2-1, with D possibly matching TRBD2 (6 bases). Looked up from germline, CDR1 is SEHNR and CDR2 is FQNEAQ (reference sequence). V lost 4 bases and J lost 2, with 24 bases in between. The CDR3 contains 19 residues. In nucleotides, the CDR3 is TGTGCCAGCAGCTCGCCCTCCCGGGGCGGGGCCGAGACCTACAATGAGCAGTTCTTC. It specifies CASSSPSRGGAETYNEQFF. Looking up the rest from reference TRBV7-9 and TRBJ2-1 gives the full variable domain: DTGVSQNPRHKITKRGQNVTFRCDPISEHNRLYWYRQTLGQGPEFLTYFQNEAQLEKSRLLSDRFSAERPKGSFSTLEIQRTEQGDSAMYLCASSSPSRGGAETYNEQFFGPGTRLTVL.

The chain uses TRBV6-2 or TRBV6-3 and TRBJ2-7; tentatively, D is TRBD2 (6 bases). This CDR3 has 16 amino acids. CDR1 is MNHEY, CDR2 SVGEGT, per germline. The V and J ends lost 6 bases and 4 bases respectively, with 22 bases between them. The CDR3 is CASSPVLAPLGYEQYF. CDR3 coding DNA: TGTGCCAGCAGCCCGGTTCTAGCGCCTCTGGGGTACGAGCAGTACTTC.

The V and J genes are TRBV6-2 or TRBV6-3 and TRBJ1-1, with a weak D call TRBD1 (6 bases). V was cut by 2 bases and J by 1 base, with 14 bases left in between. This CDR3 spans 16 amino acids. The germline V gene encodes CDR1 MNHEY and CDR2 SVGEGT. In nucleotides, the CDR3 is TGTGCCAGCAGTTACGGTTGGGGGGCCCAGAACACTGAAGCTTTCTTT. Translation gives CASSYGWGAQNTEAFF.

The chain is built from TRBV6-6 and TRBJ2-3; the match to TRBD2 covers 13 bases. CDR3 size: 15 residues. V lost 6 bases to trimming and J lost 3 bases; unmatched junction nucleotides: 3. Germline V gene lookup returns CDR1 MNHNY and CDR2 SVGAGI (reference sequence). In nucleotides, the CDR3 is TGTGCCAGCAGCCAACTAGCGGGAGGGACAGATACGCAGTATTTT. Its protein is CASSQLAGGTDTQYF.

CDR3 sequence reads: CASSLQGPGELFF. The CDR3 DNA sequence: TGTGCCAGCAGCTTACAGGGACCCGGGGAGCTGTTTTTT. This chain connects TRBV11-2 to TRBJ2-2, with D perhaps TRBD1 or TRBD2 (5 bases each). The CDR3 has 13 residues. Germline CDR1 is SGHAT and CDR2 is FQNNGV. The V and J ends lost 2 bases and 6 bases respectively, with 7 bases between them.

Details on this clone: At one of its ends the junction is not consistent with the germline gene, which may arise from a read error. The V call is TRBV7-7, the J call TRBJ2-3; TRBD1 aligns across 8 bases. Germline V gene sequence: CDR1 SSHAT, CDR2 FNYEAQ (reference sequence). CDR3 size: 16 residues. CDR3 coding DNA: TGTGCTAGCAGCCCGCGACAGGGGATAGGCACAGATACGCAGTATTTT. Translation gives CASSPRQGIGTDTQYF. The complete variable domain, with remaining parts taken from reference TRBV7-7 and TRBJ2-3, reads GAGVSQSPRYKVTKRGQDVTLRCDPISSHATLYWYQQALGQGPEFLTYFNYEAQPDKSGLPSDRFSAERPEGSISTLTIQRTEQRDSAMYRCASSPRQGIGTDTQYFGPGTRLTVL.

The V and J genes are TRBV27 and TRBJ1-5; no clear D gene. Germline CDR1 and CDR2: MNHEY and SMNVEV (reference sequence). The CDR3 runs 13 residues. V was cut by 3 bases and J by 1 base, with 4 bases left in between. The CDR3 sequence is CASSFSSNQPQHF. The CDR3 DNA follows: TGTGCCAGCAGTTTTTCGAGCAATCAGCCCCAGCATTTT.

This clone showed up just once. J is TRBJ2-7 and V is TRBV6-2 or TRBV6-3; no firm D call. There are 14 residues in the CDR3. Trimming removed 4 bases at V and 3 bases at J, with 13 bases between. Germline CDR1 is MNHEY and CDR2 is SVGEGT. The DNA for the CDR3 is TGTGCCAGCAGTTCGACTCATATTGTCTACGAGCAGTACTTC. It is translated as CASSSTHIVYEQYF.

The V and J genes are TRBV4-3 and TRBJ2-7, with a possible D match to TRBD2 (6 bases). Per germline, CDR1 LGHNA and CDR2 YSLEER. Trimming pared 0 bases from V and 2 bases from J, leaving 11 bases between. This CDR3 spans 15 amino acids. CDR3 residues: CASSQDPGLTYEQYF. For the CDR3, the DNA is TGCGCCAGCAGCCAAGACCCGGGACTTACCTACGAGCAGTACTTC.